A selection of T cell receptor beta chains follows, all from one sample in a study of human T cells and chemical hapten exposure. TCRdb processed the RACE reads anew with MiXCR; each CDR3 protein has one entry. The profile shows around 350,000 distinct CDR3 sequences, 5.5% of them singletons. The sequencing here drew on whole blood, taken in connection with sensitization to the hapten diphenylcyclopropenone (DPC). The receptors were gathered from a young woman with alopecia areata. Some clones in this sample may be carry-over from other donors' samples. CDR3s include the opening cysteine and the closing phenylalanine or tryptophan. Each record gives: J gene, V gene, clone size, D gene, CDR3 protein, CDR3 DNA. D genes are given only for firm matches. Not all rows give a size; the values are once, few, many and, for expanded clones, a class.

J gene: TRBJ2-5
V gene: TRBV9
clone size: .
D gene: .
CDR3 protein: CASSVAQQETQYF
CDR3 DNA: TGTGCCAGCAGCGTAGCCCAACAAGAGACCCAGTACTTC

J gene: TRBJ1-1
V gene: TRBV29-1
clone size: many
D gene: .
CDR3 protein: CSAVGPMNTEAFF
CDR3 DNA: TGCAGCGCCGTAGGGCCTATGAACACTGAAGCTTTCTTT

J gene: TRBJ2-3
V gene: TRBV5-1
clone size: many
D gene: .
CDR3 protein: CASSWGATDTQYF
CDR3 DNA: TGCGCCAGCAGCTGGGGGGCCACAGATACGCAGTATTTT

J gene: TRBJ1-1
V gene: TRBV20-1
clone size: many
D gene: TRBD1
CDR3 protein: CSAYSGGSVDTEAFF
CDR3 DNA: TGCAGTGCTTATTCAGGGGGCAGTGTGGACACTGAAGCTTTCTTT

J gene: TRBJ2-5
V gene: TRBV12-3/TRBV12-4
clone size: .
D gene: TRBD2
CDR3 protein: CASSLAGSGGWVETQYF
CDR3 DNA: TGTGCCAGCAGTTTAGCGGGTAGCGGGGGCTGGGTAGAGACCCAGTACTTC

J gene: TRBJ1-4
V gene: TRBV7-8
clone size: .
D gene: .
CDR3 protein: CASSFSTTTNEKLFF
CDR3 DNA: TGTGCCAGCAGCTTTTCCACAACAACTAATGAAAAACTGTTTTTT

J gene: TRBJ2-1
V gene: TRBV20-1
clone size: few
D gene: .
CDR3 protein: CSARAIPGHLTYNEQFF
CDR3 DNA: TGCAGTGCTAGAGCAATACCGGGACACCTAACCTACAATGAGCAGTTCTTC

J gene: TRBJ2-2
V gene: TRBV5-1
clone size: few
D gene: .
CDR3 protein: CASNKGPPANTGELFF
CDR3 DNA: TGCGCCAGCAACAAGGGACCTCCCGCGAACACCGGGGAGCTGTTTTTT

J gene: TRBJ2-3
V gene: TRBV14
clone size: .
D gene: TRBD2
CDR3 protein: CTSSPLAGGITDTQYF
CDR3 DNA: TGTACCAGCAGCCCCCTAGCGGGGGGAATCACAGATACGCAGTATTTT

J gene: TRBJ2-7
V gene: TRBV7-6
clone size: many
D gene: TRBD1
CDR3 protein: CASSLGTGETREQYF
CDR3 DNA: TGTGCCAGCAGCTTAGGGACAGGGGAAACCCGGGAGCAGTACTTC

J gene: TRBJ1-2
V gene: TRBV28
clone size: many
D gene: .
CDR3 protein: CASSPFWGRNGYTF
CDR3 DNA: TGTGCCAGCAGTCCTTTCTGGGGGAGAAATGGCTACACCTTC

J gene: TRBJ1-2
V gene: TRBV6-5
clone size: many
D gene: TRBD1
CDR3 protein: CASSRTGDYGYTF
CDR3 DNA: TGTGCCAGCAGCCGGACAGGGGACTATGGCTACACCTTC

J gene: TRBJ1-5
V gene: TRBV4-2
clone size: .
D gene: TRBD1
CDR3 protein: CASSQDEGASNQPQHF
CDR3 DNA: TGTGCCAGCAGCCAAGATGAGGGGGCCAGCAATCAGCCCCAGCATTTT

J gene: TRBJ1-1
V gene: TRBV11-1
clone size: many
D gene: .
CDR3 protein: CASSLTDTNTEAFF
CDR3 DNA: TGTGCCAGCAGCCTAACGGACACGAACACTGAAGCTTTCTTT

J gene: TRBJ2-1
V gene: TRBV7-2
clone size: .
D gene: .
CDR3 protein: CASSQSRLDNEQFF
CDR3 DNA: TGTGCCAGCAGCCAATCCAGACTAGACAATGAGCAGTTCTTC

J gene: TRBJ1-1
V gene: TRBV7-2
clone size: many
D gene: TRBD1
CDR3 protein: CASSQAPTGFRAEAFF
CDR3 DNA: TGTGCCAGCAGCCAGGCCCCGACAGGGTTCAGGGCTGAAGCTTTCTTT

J gene: TRBJ1-4
V gene: TRBV18
clone size: many
D gene: .
CDR3 protein: CASSPLGLATNEKLFF
CDR3 DNA: TGTGCCAGCTCACCCCTGGGCTTGGCAACTAATGAAAAACTGTTTTTT

J gene: TRBJ1-2
V gene: TRBV9
clone size: .
D gene: TRBD1
CDR3 protein: CASSSGTGTGSSGYTF
CDR3 DNA: TGTGCCAGCAGCTCAGGGACCGGGACAGGTTCATCTGGCTACACCTTC

J gene: TRBJ1-5
V gene: TRBV5-1
clone size: many
D gene: .
CDR3 protein: CASSFPLTLSNQPQHF
CDR3 DNA: TGCGCCAGCAGCTTCCCCCTGACATTGAGCAATCAGCCCCAGCATTTT

J gene: TRBJ2-7
V gene: TRBV28
clone size: many
D gene: .
CDR3 protein: CASSLIGGRTYEQYF
CDR3 DNA: TGTGCCAGCAGTTTGATCGGGGGGCGTACCTACGAGCAGTACTTC

J gene: TRBJ2-2
V gene: TRBV3-1
clone size: many
D gene: .
CDR3 protein: CASSHPGGTGELFF
CDR3 DNA: TGTGCCAGCAGCCACCCTGGGGGCACCGGGGAGCTGTTTTTT

J gene: TRBJ2-7
V gene: TRBV18
clone size: .
D gene: .
CDR3 protein: CASSLDVEQYF
CDR3 DNA: TGTGCCAGCTCACTCGACGTGGAGCAGTACTTC

J gene: TRBJ2-2
V gene: TRBV10-3
clone size: .
D gene: .
CDR3 protein: CAISRDSQGTGELFF
CDR3 DNA: TGTGCCATCAGTCGGGACTCCCAGGGCACCGGGGAGCTGTTTTTT

J gene: TRBJ2-7
V gene: TRBV4-3
clone size: .
D gene: .
CDR3 protein: CASSQDRTARTYEQYF
CDR3 DNA: TGCGCCAGCAGCCAAGACCGGACAGCCAGGACCTACGAGCAGTACTTC

J gene: TRBJ2-5
V gene: TRBV4-1
clone size: .
D gene: .
CDR3 protein: CASSQVQKGETQYF
CDR3 DNA: TGCGCCAGCAGCCAAGTTCAAAAGGGGGAGACCCAGTACTTC

J gene: TRBJ2-5
V gene: TRBV7-9
clone size: few
D gene: .
CDR3 protein: CASSLESYRGETQYF
CDR3 DNA: TGTGCCAGCAGCTTAGAGTCTTATCGTGGAGAGACCCAGTACTTC

J gene: TRBJ1-1
V gene: TRBV7-2
clone size: few
D gene: TRBD1
CDR3 protein: CASSLWGQGAAFF
CDR3 DNA: TGTGCCAGCAGCTTATGGGGCCAGGGGGCAGCTTTCTTT

J gene: TRBJ2-1
V gene: TRBV6-2/TRBV6-3
clone size: many
D gene: TRBD2
CDR3 protein: CASSYRPGTSGRYPLRFF
CDR3 DNA: TGTGCCAGCAGTTACCGTCCCGGGACTAGCGGGAGATATCCTTTACGGTTCTTC

J gene: TRBJ2-3
V gene: TRBV6-2/TRBV6-3
clone size: many
D gene: TRBD2
CDR3 protein: CASSRLARDTQYF
CDR3 DNA: TGTGCCAGCAGCCGACTAGCGAGGGATACGCAGTATTTT

J gene: TRBJ2-1
V gene: TRBV11-3
clone size: many
D gene: TRBD2
CDR3 protein: CASSIAGTSSYNEQFF
CDR3 DNA: TGTGCCAGCAGCATAGCGGGGACCAGCTCCTACAATGAGCAGTTCTTC

J gene: TRBJ2-3
V gene: TRBV7-2
clone size: many
D gene: .
CDR3 protein: CASSFPLGSGTDTQYF
CDR3 DNA: TGTGCCAGCAGCTTTCCGCTGGGGAGCGGCACAGATACGCAGTATTTT

J gene: TRBJ2-1
V gene: TRBV29-1
clone size: few
D gene: .
CDR3 protein: CSYRESSYNEQFF
CDR3 DNA: TGCAGCTACAGGGAGAGCTCCTACAATGAGCAGTTCTTC

J gene: TRBJ1-2
V gene: TRBV12-3/TRBV12-4
clone size: many
D gene: .
CDR3 protein: CASSAQARRGYTF
CDR3 DNA: TGTGCCAGCAGCGCCCAAGCCAGAAGGGGCTACACCTTC

J gene: TRBJ1-5
V gene: TRBV6-1
clone size: few
D gene: TRBD1
CDR3 protein: CASRAGGGQPQHF
CDR3 DNA: TGTGCCAGCAGGGCAGGGGGCGGTCAGCCCCAGCATTTT

J gene: TRBJ2-5
V gene: TRBV20-1
clone size: many
D gene: .
CDR3 protein: CSARYGSETQYF
CDR3 DNA: TGCAGTGCTAGATACGGTTCCGAGACCCAGTACTTC

J gene: TRBJ2-3
V gene: TRBV5-1
clone size: few
D gene: TRBD2
CDR3 protein: CASSLEGLAGGQSSQYF
CDR3 DNA: TGCGCCAGCAGCTTAGAAGGACTAGCGGGGGGCCAAAGTTCGCAGTATTTT